A single sample is the source of the 10 T cell receptor beta chains below, sequenced in a study of patients and donors after allogeneic stem cell transplantation. Each CDR3 protein gets one entry after TCRdb re-called the RT-PCR reads with MiXCR. The repertoire has about a million distinct CDR3 sequences, about a sixth of them found once; the top ten carry around 5.5%. Material for sequencing was blood, either unsorted or a sorted T cell fraction (not recorded which). The receptors originated from a human donor who was either an allogeneic HSCT recipient or a stem cell or donor lymphocyte infusion donor (not recorded which). It is not recorded whose cells these are; they may come from a transplant donor.

The genes are TRBV4-1 and TRBJ2-1, with 9 bases that match TRBD1. Germline lookup yields CDR1 MGHRA and CDR2 YSYEKL. J was trimmed by 6 bases and V by 2 bases; bases with no gene match: 2. The CDR3 loop spans 14 amino acids. The CDR3 DNA sequence: TGCGCCAGCAGCCAATTGACAGGGGGCAATGAGCAGTTCTTC. Amino acid sequence: CASSQLTGGNEQFF.

This clonotype appeared many times. CDR3 protein: CASSQDGSVTDTQYF. For the CDR3, the DNA is TGCGCCAGCAGCCAAGACGGGAGTGTCACAGATACGCAGTATTTT. The chain has TRBV4-3 and TRBJ2-3, with D possibly TRBD2 on 6 matching bases. V lost 0 bases to trimming and J lost 2 bases, with 9 bases between them. The CDR3 sequence is 15 residues long. Germline CDR1 LGHNA, CDR2 YSLEER.

This clonotype was found once. This rearrangement joins TRBV5-1 to TRBJ2-2; D call uncertain. Trimming took off 4 bases at V and 6 bases at J, with 19 bases between the two ends. The germline gives CDR1 SGHRS, CDR2 YFSETQ. CDR3 size: 16 residues. The CDR3 nucleotides are TGCGCCAGCAGCCTTCGGAGAGCCACCAGCGCCGGGGAGCTGTTTTTT. It translates to CASSLRRATSAGELFF. Supplemented by reference TRBV5-1 and TRBJ2-2, the full variable domain reads KAGVTQTPRYLIKTRGQQVTLSCSPISGHRSVSWYQQTPGQGLQFLFEYFSETQRNKGNFPGRFSGRQFSNSRSEMNVSTLELGDSALYLCASSLRRATSAGELFFGEGSRLTVL.

This sequence joins TRBV7-3 and TRBJ2-6; D not certain. This CDR3 comprises 15 residues. Deletions cut 1 base from V and 0 bases from J, with 4 bases between. Per the germline V gene, CDR1 is SGHTA and CDR2 is FQGTGA. In DNA form, the CDR3 reads TGTGCCAGCAGCTTAAGCGTCTCTGGGGCCAACGTCCTGACTTTC. Amino acid sequence: CASSLSVSGANVLTF.

The chain recombines TRBV24-1 with TRBJ2-2; 7 nucleotides match TRBD1. The CDR3 is 14 residues long. In germline, CDR1 is KGHDR, CDR2 SFDVKD. V was clipped by 4 bases and J by 7 bases; unmatched bases: 5. Written as DNA, the CDR3 is TGTGCCACCAGTGAACCTAGGGGGCGCGGGGAGCTGTTTTTT. Its translation is CATSEPRGRGELFF.

A few counts support this clonotype. The CDR3, as DNA: TGTGCCAGCAGCGCGGGACTCCCAAGCACAGATACGCAGTATTTT. It specifies CASSAGLPSTDTQYF. This rearrangement joins TRBV9 to TRBJ2-3; perhaps TRBD2 as D (6 bases). The ends were cut back, 3 bases at V and 0 bases at J, with 11 bases in the middle. Germline assignment: CDR1 SGDLS and CDR2 YYNGEE. There are 15 residues in the CDR3.

This clonotype was seen at least ten times. This chain links TRBV5-1 with TRBJ2-1; 12 bases are a match to TRBD2. Trimming cost V 3 bases and J 2 bases; bases outside gene matches: 6. The CDR3 covers 17 residues. Germline CDR1 SGHRS, CDR2 YFSETQ. The CDR3 DNA is TGCGCCAGCAGCTGGCGGACTAGCGGGGAACCCTACAATGAGCAGTTCTTC. Encoded protein: CASSWRTSGEPYNEQFF.

This clonotype was picked up one time. This chain connects TRBV4-1 to TRBJ2-7; 10 bases line up with TRBD1. The V gene end was trimmed by 1 base and the J gene end by 4 bases; junction bases not matched to a gene: 7. This CDR3 comprises 16 residues. Germline CDR1 is MGHRA and CDR2 is YSYEKL. CDR3 sequence reads: CASSQVEGQGRYEQYF. CDR3 sequence (DNA): TGCGCCAGCAGCCAAGTTGAGGGACAGGGGCGGTACGAGCAGTACTTC.

This clonotype appeared many times. J is TRBJ2-2 and V is TRBV12-3 or TRBV12-4; the match to TRBD1 covers 7 bases. The trim removed 6 bases at V and 8 bases at J, leaving 12 bases unmatched. The CDR3 sequence is 15 residues long. CDR3 DNA: TGTGCCAGCAGGCTGGCAGGGGGTTATCGGGGGGAGCTGTTTTTT. Protein product: CASRLAGGYRGELFF.

Only a few counts were recorded for this clonotype. Compared with germline, one end of the junction differs, possibly owing to a read error. The genes are TRBV5-1 and TRBJ1-1; D might be TRBD1 (5 bases). CDR1 and CDR2 (germline): SGHRS, YFSETQ. The CDR3 runs to 13 residues. The CDR3 sequence: CASSLNRGTESFF. The CDR3 DNA sequence: TGCGCCAGCAGCTTGAACCGTGGGACTGAATCTTTCTTT. The full variable domain, in which reference TRBV5-1 and TRBJ1-1 provide the parts outside the CDR3, is KAGVTQTPRYLIKTRGQQVTLSCSPISGHRSVSWYQQTPGQGLQFLFEYFSETQRNKGNFPGRFSGRQFSNSRSEMNVSTLELGDSALYLCASSLNRGTESFFGQGTRLTVV.